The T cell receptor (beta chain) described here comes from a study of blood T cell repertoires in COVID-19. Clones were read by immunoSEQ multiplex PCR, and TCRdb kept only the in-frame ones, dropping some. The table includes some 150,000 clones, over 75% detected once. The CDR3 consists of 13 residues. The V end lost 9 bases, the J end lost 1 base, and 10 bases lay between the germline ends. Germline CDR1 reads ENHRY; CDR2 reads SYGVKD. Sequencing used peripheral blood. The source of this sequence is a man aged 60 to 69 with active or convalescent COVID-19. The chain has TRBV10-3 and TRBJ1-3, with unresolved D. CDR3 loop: CAMGGRSGNTIYF. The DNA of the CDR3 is TGTGCCATGGGAGGACGTTCTGGAAACACCATATATTTT.